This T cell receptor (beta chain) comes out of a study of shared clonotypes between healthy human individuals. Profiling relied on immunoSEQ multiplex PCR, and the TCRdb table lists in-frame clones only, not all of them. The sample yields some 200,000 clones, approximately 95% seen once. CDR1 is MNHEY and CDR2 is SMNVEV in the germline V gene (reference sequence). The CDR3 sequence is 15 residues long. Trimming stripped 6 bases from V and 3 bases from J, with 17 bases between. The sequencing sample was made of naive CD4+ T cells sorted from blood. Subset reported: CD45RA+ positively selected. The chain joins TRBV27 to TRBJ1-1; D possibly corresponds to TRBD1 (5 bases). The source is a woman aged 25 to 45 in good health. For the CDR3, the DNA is TGTGCCAGCAGCCCGTGGGACCTTAGGGACACTGAAGCTTTCTTT. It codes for CASSPWDLRDTEAFF.